This T cell receptor (beta chain) is from a study of blood T cell repertoires in COVID-19. At the level of the study: T cells, B-cell-depleted T cells, or PBMCs provided the cDNA or gDNA that served as material.

Under the authors' procedure: Reference gene primers were amplified, and this amplification served to estimate nucleated cell counts. Using immunoSEQ multiplex PCR, the repertoire was profiled, and TCRdb retains in-frame clones only, with some absent. The V and J calls and clone size were taken over from that table, and D and trimming were inferred from the DNA. Of 150,000 to 190,000 clones in the sample, around nine tenths were seen once. CDR1 and CDR2 from the germline V gene are LNHDA and SQIVND (reference sequence). The V and J ends lost 6 bases and 6 bases respectively, with 14 bases between them. The CDR3 consists of 14 residues.

The clonotype comes from a woman aged 65 to 85 with acute or convalescent COVID-19. Sample: peripheral blood. This chain uses TRBV19 with TRBJ1-4; TRBD1 is a possible D gene (6 bases). CDR3 in DNA: TGTGCCAGTAGCTCAGGGGACCGTTATGAAAAACTGTTTTTT. Translation gives CASSSGDRYEKLFF.